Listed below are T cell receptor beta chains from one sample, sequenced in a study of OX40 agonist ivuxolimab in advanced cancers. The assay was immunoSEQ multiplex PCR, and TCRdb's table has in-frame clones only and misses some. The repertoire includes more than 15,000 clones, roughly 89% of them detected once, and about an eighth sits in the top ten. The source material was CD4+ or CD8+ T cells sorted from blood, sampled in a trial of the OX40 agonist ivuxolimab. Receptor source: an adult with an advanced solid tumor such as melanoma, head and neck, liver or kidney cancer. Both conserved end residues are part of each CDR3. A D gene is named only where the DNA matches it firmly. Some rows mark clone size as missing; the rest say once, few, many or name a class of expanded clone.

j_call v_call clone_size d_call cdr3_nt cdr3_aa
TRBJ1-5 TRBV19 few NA TGTGCCAGTAGTAGTGGGCTCGCCGGCAATCAGCCCCAGCATTTT CASSSGLAGNQPQHF
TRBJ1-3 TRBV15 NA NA TGTGCCACCAGCAGTGTGGGAACCCCCTCCATATATTTT CATSSVGTPSIYF
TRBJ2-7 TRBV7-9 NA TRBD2 TGTGCCAGCAGCCCCGGGACTAGCTACGAGCAGTACTTC CASSPGTSYEQYF
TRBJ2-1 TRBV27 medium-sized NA TGTGCCAGCAGTTTCCTACACAATGAGCAGTTCTTC CASSFLHNEQFF
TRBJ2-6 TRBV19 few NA TGTGCCAGTAGTATAATGGCTGGGGCCAACGTCCTGACTTTC CASSIMAGANVLTF
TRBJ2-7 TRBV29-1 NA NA TGCAGCGTTCGGACACCACTCCTCATCCACGAGCAGTACTTC CSVRTPLLIHEQYF
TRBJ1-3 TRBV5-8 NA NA TGTGCCAGCAGCCCCCGGGGCCCCATATATTTT CASSPRGPIYF
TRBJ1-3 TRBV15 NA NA TGTGCCACCAGCAGCGCAGGCCGCTCTGGAAACACCATATATTTT CATSSAGRSGNTIYF
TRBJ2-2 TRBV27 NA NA TGTGCCAGCAGTCCCGCAGGGAACACCGGGGAGCTGTTTTTT CASSPAGNTGELFF
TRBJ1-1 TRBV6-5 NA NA TGTGCCAGCAGTTTCCCCGCCTCTGAGGCTTTCTTT CASSFPASEAFF
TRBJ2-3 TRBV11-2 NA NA TGTGCCAGCAGCCTTGGGACATCGGCAGATACGCAGTATTTT CASSLGTSADTQYF
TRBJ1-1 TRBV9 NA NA TGTGCCAGCAGCGTACTCCCGGGTACTGAAGCTTTCTTT CASSVLPGTEAFF
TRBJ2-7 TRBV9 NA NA TGTGCCAGCAGCTCCCGAGGGGGCTACGAGCAGTACTTC CASSSRGGYEQYF
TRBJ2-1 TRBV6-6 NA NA TGTGCCAGCAGTTACTCGATGTCGGCTGAGCAGTTCTTC CASSYSMSAEQFF
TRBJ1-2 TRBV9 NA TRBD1 TGTGCCAGCAGCGCGCTTTATGGGACAGCTAATGGCTACACCTTC CASSALYGTANGYTF
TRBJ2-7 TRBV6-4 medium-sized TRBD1 TGTGCCAGCAGTGCCGTCGAGGGGGCTTACGAGCAGTACTTC CASSAVEGAYEQYF
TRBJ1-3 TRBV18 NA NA TGTGCCAGCTCACCACCGGGCTCTGGACTCTCTGGAAACACCATATATTTT CASSPPGSGLSGNTIYF
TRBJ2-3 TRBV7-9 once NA TGTGCCAGCAGCTCGACAGAGCGGATTGACACGCAGTATTTT CASSSTERIDTQYF
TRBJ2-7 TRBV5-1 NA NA TGCGCCAGCAGCTTGGCGGCGCCGATATTCTACGAGCAGTACTTC CASSLAAPIFYEQYF
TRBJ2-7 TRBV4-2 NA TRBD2 TGTGCCAGCAGCCCTCTAGCGGGAGTTGGCGAGCAGTACTTC CASSPLAGVGEQYF
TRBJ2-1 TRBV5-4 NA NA TGTGCCAGCAGCACCTCACAGGTCTCCTACAATGAGCAGTTCTTC CASSTSQVSYNEQFF
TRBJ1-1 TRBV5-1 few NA TGCGCCAGCAGCTGGAACGGGGTGAACACTGAAGCTTTCTTT CASSWNGVNTEAFF
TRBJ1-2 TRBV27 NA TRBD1 TGTGCCAGCAGTTCAGACAGGGACTATGGCTACACCTTC CASSSDRDYGYTF
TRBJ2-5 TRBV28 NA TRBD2 TGTGCCAGCAAGCAGCGGGAGCGAATAGAGACCCAGTACTTC CASKQRERIETQYF
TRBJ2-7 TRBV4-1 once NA TGCGCCAGCAGCCAAGATACGGGGCAGCCCTACGAGCAGTACTTC CASSQDTGQPYEQYF
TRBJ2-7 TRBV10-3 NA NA TGTGCCATCAGTGAGGGGGGGACCTCCAGGACCTACGAGCAGTACTTC CAISEGGTSRTYEQYF
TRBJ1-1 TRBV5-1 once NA TGCGCCAGCAGCCCCGGTGGGGGGGATGGCACTGAAGCTTTCTTT CASSPGGGDGTEAFF
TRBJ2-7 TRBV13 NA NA TGTGCCAGCAGCTCCAGGGGTCACGAGCAGTACTTC CASSSRGHEQYF
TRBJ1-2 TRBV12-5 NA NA TGTGCTAGTGGTTTGGTAGGCAGGGGTGCCACTAACTATGGCTACACCTTC CASGLVGRGATNYGYTF
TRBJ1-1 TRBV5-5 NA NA TGTGCCAGCAGCTTGAGTCACTTTCTGACTGAAGCTTTCTTT CASSLSHFLTEAFF
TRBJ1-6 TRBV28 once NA TGTGCCAGCAGTCGTTGGACCAAGGGTTCACCCCTCCACTTT CASSRWTKGSPLHF
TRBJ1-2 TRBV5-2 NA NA TGTGCCAGCAATCACAGAGGAGAGTACGAGACCTATGGCTACACCTTC CASNHRGEYETYGYTF
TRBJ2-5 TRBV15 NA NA TGTGCCACCAGCAGAACAGGACTCCAAGAGACCCAGTACTTC CATSRTGLQETQYF
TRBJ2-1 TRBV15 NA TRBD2 TGTGCCACCAGCAGAGAGACTAGCGGGAGTCGTGGTGAGCAGTTCTTC CATSRETSGSRGEQFF
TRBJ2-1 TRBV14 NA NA TGTGCCAGCAGCCATTCCCGGGGGTACTACAATGAGCAGTTCTTC CASSHSRGYYNEQFF
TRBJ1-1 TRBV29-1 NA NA TGCAGCGACACAGGAAGCGGAGCTTTCTTT CSDTGSGAFF
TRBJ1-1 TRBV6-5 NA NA TGTGCCAGCAGTTATGGTCCGCCTGACACTGAAGCTTTCTTT CASSYGPPDTEAFF
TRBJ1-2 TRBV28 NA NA TGTGCCAGCAGTTTATGGGCCAACAACCAGATCACCTTC CASSLWANNQITF
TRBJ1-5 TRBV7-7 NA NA TGTGCTAGCAGCTTAGGGTCAGGAAATCAGCCCCAGCATTTT CASSLGSGNQPQHF
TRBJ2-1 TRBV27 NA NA TGTGCCAGCAGTTTATTGTCTCCGGGACGAGGAAGGGCCAATGAGCAGTTCTTC CASSLLSPGRGRANEQFF
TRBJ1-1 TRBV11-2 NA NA TGTGCCAGCAGCTTAGAATACACGAACACTGAAGCTTTCTTT CASSLEYTNTEAFF
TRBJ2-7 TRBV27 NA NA TGTGCCAGCAGTTTATTCGGGTCCTACGAGCAGTACTTC CASSLFGSYEQYF